This T cell receptor beta chain was sequenced in a study of CD8 T cells in ankylosing spondylitis. General observations from the study: With a CD8+ phenotype, disease-linked clones were relatively rare in peripheral blood. Several of the motif variants were reported before in synovial fluid and blood from reactive arthritis. One TCR beta motif, made up of roughly eight highly homologous variants, appeared characteristic of ankylosing spondylitis blood. Matched ankylosing spondylitis synovial fluid reportedly showed significant enrichment of disease-linked clones.

This clonotype showed up many times. Its matching antigen is unknown. As the method for making TCR beta libraries, quantitative 5'-RACE with molecular barcodes was used. TCRdb re-derived calls from the 5' RACE reads in MiXCR, one entry per CDR3 protein. The data contain fewer than 550,000 distinct CDR3 sequences, less than 6% of them singletons. The CDR3 totals 13 residues. Germline assignment: CDR1 SQVTM and CDR2 ANQGSEA. Trimming removed 6 bases from V and 1 base from J, with 12 bases in between. Sequencing was carried out using blood, either unsorted or a sorted T cell fraction (not recorded which). The gene calls are TRBV29-1 and TRBJ1-1, with D maybe TRBD1 (5 bases). The origin of this receptor is a male donor with ankylosing spondylitis. The CDR3 loop is CSVGGLPNTEAFF. The CDR3 bases are TGCAGCGTGGGGGGACTACCGAACACTGAAGCTTTCTTT.